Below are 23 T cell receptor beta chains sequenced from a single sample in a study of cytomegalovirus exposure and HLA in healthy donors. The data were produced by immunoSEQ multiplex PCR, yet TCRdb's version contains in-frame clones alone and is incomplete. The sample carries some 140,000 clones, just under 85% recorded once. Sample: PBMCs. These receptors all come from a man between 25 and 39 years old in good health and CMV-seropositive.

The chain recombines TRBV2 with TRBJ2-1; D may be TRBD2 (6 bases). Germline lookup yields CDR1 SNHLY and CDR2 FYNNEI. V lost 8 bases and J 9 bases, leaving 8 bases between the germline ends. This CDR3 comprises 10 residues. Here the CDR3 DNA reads TGTGCCAGCGGAGGGGTTGAGCAGTTCTTC. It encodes CASGGVEQFF.

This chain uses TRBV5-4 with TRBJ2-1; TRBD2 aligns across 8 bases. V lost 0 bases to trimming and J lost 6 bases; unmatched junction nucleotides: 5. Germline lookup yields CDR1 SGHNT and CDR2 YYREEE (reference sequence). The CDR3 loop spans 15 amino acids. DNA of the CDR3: TGTGCCAGCAGCTTGGGTCGCGGGGGGTCCAATGAGCAGTTCTTC. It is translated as CASSLGRGGSNEQFF.

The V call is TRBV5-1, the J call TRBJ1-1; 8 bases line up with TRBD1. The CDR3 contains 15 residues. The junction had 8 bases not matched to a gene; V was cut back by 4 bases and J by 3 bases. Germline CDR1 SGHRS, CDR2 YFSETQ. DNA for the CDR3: TGCGCCAGCAGCCCCCGGACAGGGAGGTACACTGAAGCTTTCTTT. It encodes CASSPRTGRYTEAFF.

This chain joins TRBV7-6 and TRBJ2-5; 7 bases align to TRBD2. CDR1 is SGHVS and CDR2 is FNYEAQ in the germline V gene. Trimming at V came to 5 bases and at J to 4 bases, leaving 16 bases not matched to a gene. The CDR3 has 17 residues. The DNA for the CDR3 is TGTGCCAGCAGCCTAACTATTATCTCCCCGGGGGGAGAGACCCAGTACTTC. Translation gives CASSLTIISPGGETQYF.

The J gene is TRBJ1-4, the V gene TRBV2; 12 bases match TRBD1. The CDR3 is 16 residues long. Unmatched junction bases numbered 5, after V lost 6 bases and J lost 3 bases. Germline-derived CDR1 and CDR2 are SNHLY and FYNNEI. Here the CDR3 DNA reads TGTGCCAGCAGCCGGGGACAGGGGGCAGCTAATGAAAAACTGTTTTTT. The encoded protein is CASSRGQGAANEKLFF.

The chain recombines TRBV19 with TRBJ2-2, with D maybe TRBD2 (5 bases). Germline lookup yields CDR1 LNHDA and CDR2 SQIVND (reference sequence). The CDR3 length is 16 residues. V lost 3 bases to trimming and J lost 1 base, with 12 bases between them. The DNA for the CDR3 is TGTGCCAGTAGTATTGACGCGGGCCGGAACACCGGGGAGCTGTTTTTT. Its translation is CASSIDAGRNTGELFF.

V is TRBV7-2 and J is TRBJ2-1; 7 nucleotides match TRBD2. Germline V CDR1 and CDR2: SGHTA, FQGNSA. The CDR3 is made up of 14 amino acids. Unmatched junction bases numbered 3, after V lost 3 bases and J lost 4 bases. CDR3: CASSLGGGYNEQFF. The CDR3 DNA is TGTGCCAGCAGCTTGGGCGGGGGTTACAATGAGCAGTTCTTC.

The CDR3 sequence: CASSFSATNTGELFF. DNA for the CDR3: TGCGCCAGCAGCTTTAGCGCAACGAACACCGGGGAGCTGTTTTTT. The J gene is TRBJ2-2, the V gene TRBV5-1; tentatively, D is TRBD2 (5 bases). The CDR3 covers 15 residues. Looked up from germline, CDR1 is SGHRS and CDR2 is YFSETQ. V was clipped by 2 bases and J by 0 bases, with 8 bases between them.

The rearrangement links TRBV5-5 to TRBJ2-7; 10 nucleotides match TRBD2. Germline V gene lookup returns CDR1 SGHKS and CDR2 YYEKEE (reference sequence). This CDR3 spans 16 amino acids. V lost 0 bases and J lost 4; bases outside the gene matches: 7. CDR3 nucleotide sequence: TGTGCCAGCAGCTTGGAAGCTAGCGGGAGATGGTACGAGCAGTACTTC. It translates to CASSLEASGRWYEQYF. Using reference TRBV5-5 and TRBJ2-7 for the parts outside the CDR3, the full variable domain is DAGVTQSPTHLIKTRGQQVTLRCSPISGHKSVSWYQQVLGQGPQFIFQYYEKEERGRGNFPDRFSARQFPNYSSELNVNALLLGDSALYLCASSLEASGRWYEQYFGPGTRLTVT.

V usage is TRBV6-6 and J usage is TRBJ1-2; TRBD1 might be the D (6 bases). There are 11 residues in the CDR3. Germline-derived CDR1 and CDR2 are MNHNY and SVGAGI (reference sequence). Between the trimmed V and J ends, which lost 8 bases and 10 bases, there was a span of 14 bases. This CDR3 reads CASSGGGDYTF. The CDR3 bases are TGTGCCAGCTCGGGGGGCGGTGACTACACCTTC.

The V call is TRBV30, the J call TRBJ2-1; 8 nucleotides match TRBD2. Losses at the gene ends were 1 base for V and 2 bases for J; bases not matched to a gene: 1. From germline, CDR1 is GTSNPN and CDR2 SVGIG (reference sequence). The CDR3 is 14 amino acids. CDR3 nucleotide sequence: TGTGCCTGGAGTGCCGGGAGGGCCTACAATGAGCAGTTCTTC. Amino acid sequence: CAWSAGRAYNEQFF.

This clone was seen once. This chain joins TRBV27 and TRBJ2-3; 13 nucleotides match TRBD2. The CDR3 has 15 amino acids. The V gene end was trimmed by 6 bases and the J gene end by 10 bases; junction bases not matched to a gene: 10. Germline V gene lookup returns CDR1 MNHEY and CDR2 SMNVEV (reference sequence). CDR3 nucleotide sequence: TGTGCCAGCAGCCCCCCGGGACTAGCGGGGATATCGCAGTATTTT. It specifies CASSPPGLAGISQYF.

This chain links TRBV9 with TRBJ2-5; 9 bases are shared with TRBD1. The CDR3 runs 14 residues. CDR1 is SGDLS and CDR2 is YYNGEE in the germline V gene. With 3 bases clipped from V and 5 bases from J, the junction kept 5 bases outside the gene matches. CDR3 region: CASSAGQGWETQYF. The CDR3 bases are TGTGCCAGCAGCGCTGGACAGGGGTGGGAGACCCAGTACTTC. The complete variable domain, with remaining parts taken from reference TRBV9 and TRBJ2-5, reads DSGVTQTPKHLITATGQRVTLRCSPRSGDLSVYWYQQSLDQGLQFLIQYYNGEERAKGNILERFSAQQFPDLHSELNLSSLELGDSALYFCASSAGQGWETQYFGPGTRLLVL.

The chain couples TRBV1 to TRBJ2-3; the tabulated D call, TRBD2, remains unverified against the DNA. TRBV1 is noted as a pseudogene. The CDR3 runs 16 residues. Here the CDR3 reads CTSSQDGTSSRSTQYF. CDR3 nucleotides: TGCACCAGCAGCCAAGACGGGACTAGCAGCCGGAGTACGCAGTATTTT.

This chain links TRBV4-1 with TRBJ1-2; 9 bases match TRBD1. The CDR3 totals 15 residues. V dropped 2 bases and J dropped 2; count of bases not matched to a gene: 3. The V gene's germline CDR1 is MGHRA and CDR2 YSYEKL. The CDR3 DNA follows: TGCGCCAGCAGCCAAACCGGGACAGGGAACTATGGCTACACCTTC. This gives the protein CASSQTGTGNYGYTF.

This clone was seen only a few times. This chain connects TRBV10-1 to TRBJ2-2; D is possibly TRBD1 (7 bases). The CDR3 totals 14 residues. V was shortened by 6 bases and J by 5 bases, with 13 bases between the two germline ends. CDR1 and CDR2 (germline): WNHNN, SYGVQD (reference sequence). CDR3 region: CASRAGQSTGELFF. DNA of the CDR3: TGCGCCAGCAGGGCGGGACAGTCGACCGGGGAGCTGTTTTTT.

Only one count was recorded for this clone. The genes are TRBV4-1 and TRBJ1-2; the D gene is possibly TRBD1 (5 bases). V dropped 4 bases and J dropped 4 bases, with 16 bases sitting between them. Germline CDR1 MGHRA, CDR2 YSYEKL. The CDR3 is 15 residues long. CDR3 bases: TGCGCCAGCAGCCCTCAGGGTTTGGTGCCCTATGGCTACACCTTC. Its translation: CASSPQGLVPYGYTF.

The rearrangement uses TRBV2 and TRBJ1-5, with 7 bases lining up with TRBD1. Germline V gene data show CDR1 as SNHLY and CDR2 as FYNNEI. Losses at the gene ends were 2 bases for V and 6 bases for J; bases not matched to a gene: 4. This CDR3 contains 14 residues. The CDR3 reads CASSERDRVQPQHF. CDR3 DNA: TGTGCCAGCAGTGAACGAGACAGGGTTCAGCCCCAGCATTTT.

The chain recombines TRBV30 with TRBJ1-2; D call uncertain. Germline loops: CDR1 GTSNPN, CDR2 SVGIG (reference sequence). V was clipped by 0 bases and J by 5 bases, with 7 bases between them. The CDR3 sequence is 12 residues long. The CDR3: CAWSVSEYGYTF. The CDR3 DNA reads TGTGCCTGGAGTGTATCGGAGTATGGCTACACCTTC.

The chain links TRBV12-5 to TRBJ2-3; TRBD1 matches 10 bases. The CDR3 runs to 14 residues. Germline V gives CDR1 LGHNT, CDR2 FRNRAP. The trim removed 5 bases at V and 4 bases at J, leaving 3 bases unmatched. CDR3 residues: CASGRGQGADTQYF. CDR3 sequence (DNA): TGTGCTAGTGGTCGTGGACAGGGGGCAGATACGCAGTATTTT.

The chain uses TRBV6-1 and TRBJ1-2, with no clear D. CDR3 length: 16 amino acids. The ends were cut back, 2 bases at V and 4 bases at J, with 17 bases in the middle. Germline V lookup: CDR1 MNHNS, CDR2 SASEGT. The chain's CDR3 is CASSEPVLPSIYGYTF. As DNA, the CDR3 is TGTGCCAGCAGTGAACCAGTCCTGCCATCCATCTATGGCTACACCTTC.

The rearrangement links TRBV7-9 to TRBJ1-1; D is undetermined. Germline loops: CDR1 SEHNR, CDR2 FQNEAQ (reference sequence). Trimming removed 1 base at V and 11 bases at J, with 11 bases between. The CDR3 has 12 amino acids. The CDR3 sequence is CASSLVDPGAFF. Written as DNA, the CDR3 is TGTGCCAGCAGCTTAGTCGACCCGGGGGCTTTCTTT.

The DNA of the CDR3 is TGTGCCAGCAGCTTAGGGCGGCAGGGGAAAGTGTCCGAGCAGTACTTC. It is translated as CASSLGRQGKVSEQYF. The V and J genes are TRBV7-2 and TRBJ2-7; D perhaps matches TRBD1 (6 bases). CDR1 and CDR2 (germline): SGHTA, FQGNSA. This CDR3 has 16 amino acids. V dropped 1 base and J dropped 6 bases, with 19 bases sitting between them.